This TCR beta chain was obtained from a study of cytomegalovirus exposure and HLA in healthy donors (dated by TCRdb to the late 2010s). About the investigation overall: An earlier analysis of 587 of the donors reported approximately 260 Gb of sequence data and 100 million to 120 million unique TCR beta sequences obtained from roughly 170 million T cells. Approximately 300 gigabases of sequencing data and 70 million to 95 million unique TCR sequences made up an early release that covered about 640 HLA-typed donors. Of the 398 genotyped donors, around 81% fell in the genetic ancestry cluster associated with self-reported Caucasian donors. The study aimed to test whether cataloging public T cell receptors could reveal signatures of past pathogen exposure. The study used immunosequencing to profile the T cell repertoires of approximately 650 subjects and linked those repertoires to cytomegalovirus serostatus. A separate validation cohort of over a hundred different subjects was used in addition to the roughly 670-subject first cohort. The study combined high-throughput TCR immunosequencing, statistical association of individual TCRs with disease status, and machine learning to predict cytomegalovirus infection status. A later analysis re-examined previously published TCR beta repertoires from over 500 donors and added high-resolution HLA genotyping to investigate patterns of TCR occurrence. The later analysis used no new phenotypic data to find candidate immune exposures, relying instead on TCR beta sequences and their occurrence across donors. An earlier analysis of more than 450 of the donors used high-throughput TCR beta sequencing to judge whether each TCR beta V gene segment behaved as functional or pseudogenic. Donor age, sex, ethnicity and CMV serostatus were compiled together with the repertoire data. A later genetic analysis used genome-wide SNP genotypes for about 65% of the 666 donors, treating that subset as a discovery cohort. Every repertoire in the discovery cohort had been generated on one and the same sequencing platform. Both class I and class II loci were covered by HLA typing, at four-digit resolution. The number of typed donors differed by locus: roughly 620-630 for A, B, C, DRB1 and DQB1; 500 to 550 for DQA1; approximately 600 for DPA1; and about 470 for DPB1. Because of strong linkage in the cohort, roughly five DR-DQ haplotypes were treated as single units for association and clustering. Among some 400 genotyped donors of the cohort, an average of about 220,000 unique TCR beta nucleotide sequences was sequenced per donor, of which 15% to 20% were non-productive. What the authors observed across the whole study: In an earlier analysis of some 500 of the donors, most TCR beta V segments appeared in productive rearrangements about 87% or about 30% of the time, broadly matching IMGT annotations. A later analysis associated 16,951 TCR beta sequences with specific HLA alleles at a false discovery rate of 0.05. In a later analysis, TCR association rates were found to vary across HLA loci, with the most associated TCRs seen for DRB1 alleles and the fewest for HLA-C alleles. A cluster of highly shared sequence variants was judged likely to represent a technical artifact of the sequencing pipeline. In vitro tests confirmed that a few of the cytomegalovirus-associated TCR beta chains recognize cytomegalovirus antigens. Correlated functional status among segregating V segments might reflect linkage disequilibrium, but an unknown experimental factor could not be ruled out. A further reported finding was that TCR beta sequences accurately predicted the HLA-A and HLA-B alleles for most subjects in the first cohort. Sequencing depth was assumed to be roughly uniform across donors in the presence/absence analyses, though that assumption may not hold. In a later analysis, HLA-associated TCR beta chains were found to be more clonally expanded and to have lower generation probabilities than equally common non-associated chains. Several of the top co-occurrence clusters appeared to be linked to parvovirus B19, influenza, CMV and Epstein-Barr virus, according to a later analysis. Across donors, most TCR sequences were observed very rarely, whereas some public TCRs were present in many individuals. Because HLA typing was missing for some donors at each locus, association tests included only the typed subset. Compared with the approximately 720-donor mean, donors in an Asian-associated ancestry cluster had fewer N-insertions in productive TCRs, according to a later genetic analysis. It was suggested by the authors that the approach could potentially be generalized to other disease states and immunological phenotypes. In both the original and validation cohorts, the classifier was reported to diagnose cytomegalovirus status with high specificity and sensitivity. Strong co-occurrence of HLA alleles, especially DR and DQ, made assigning TCR associations to individual alleles difficult. This cohort had only TCR beta chains sequenced, and the lack of alpha or paired-chain data limited which features could be detected. Most CMV-associated TCR beta chains appeared to be HLA-restricted in a later analysis, and the HLA associations seemed to be driven largely by CMV exposure. An association between a missense DCLRE1C variant and V-gene and J-gene trimming of TCR beta chains was found in a later genetic analysis and replicated in an independent cohort. The study gave a list of 150 to 200 TCR beta chains associated with cytomegalovirus. The 87-base-pair reads could not distinguish some IMGT-functional V segments, including TRBV6-2 and TRBV6-3, so those segments were excluded. CMV serostatus was the only immune exposure information available for the cohort. Because counts were too low, 15 to 20 rarely observed V segments, including chromosome 9 orphons, were excluded from the earlier analysis of around 590 of the donors.

Library method: the immunoSEQ multiplex PCR assay. The multiplex PCR relied on a mix of 60 forward primers for TCR Vbeta segments and 13 reverse primers for TCR Jbeta segments. The CDR3 region of rearranged TCR beta genes was amplified from genomic DNA with a multiplex PCR assay. On the Illumina HiSeq System, the amplified TCR beta libraries were sequenced as 87-base-pair reads. From the authors' description of their analysis: Across the 500 to 700 repertoires, a later analysis counted around 80 million unique TCR beta chains, roughly 11 million of which were shared by at least two donors. To remove PCR and sequencing errors, raw reads were error-corrected and collapsed into unique sequences using a nearest-neighbor algorithm that merged closely related sequences. CDR3 sequences were aligned to IMGT reference sequences to assign V, D and J gene segments. Each retained sequence needed at least a six-nucleotide match to both a V gene segment and a J gene segment. Rearrangements were called productive when the CDR3 lacked stop codons and stayed in frame with V and J; all others were non-productive. Following IMGT convention, CDR3 was defined as the stretch from the second conserved V-encoded cysteine to the conserved J-encoded phenylalanine. Sequences without an unambiguous match to a single V gene segment were excluded from the earlier analysis of over 500 of the donors. In an earlier analysis of several hundred of the donors, a V segment was called functional when productive rearrangements were above 56.7%, and segregating when the standard deviation between donors exceeded 5%. A statistical classification framework was developed to diagnose cytomegalovirus status using the catalog of TCR beta chain sequences. In a later analysis, TCR nucleotide sequences were compared against IMGT/GENE-DB human TR gene sequences so that V and J genes could be assigned. The TCRdist pipeline was used in a later analysis to assign CDR3 sequences and most-parsimonious VDJ recombination scenarios. In a later analysis, each TCR beta chain was defined by its CDR3 amino acid sequence together with its V-gene family, and reads without a unique V-gene family were excluded. To address suspected cross-contamination and a sequencing artifact, a later analysis removed approximately 600 highly shared, low-generation-probability nucleotide sequences. A later analysis calculated a clonal expansion index for each public chain from normalized within-repertoire ranks of inferred template counts. Generation probabilities in a later analysis came from a VDJ recombination model fitted to out-of-frame rearrangements, and those results were checked against IGoR. A later analysis scored TCR-TCR, TCR-HLA and TCR-CMV co-occurrence with hypergeometric tests, applying a repertoire-size bias correction to TCR pairs. False discovery rates were estimated in a later analysis by permuting HLA or CMV assignments 20 times. In a later analysis, co-occurring TCRs were grouped with DBSCAN, and TCRdist sequence similarity was added when clustering was performed within HLA-allele-positive subsets. Co-occurrence clustering excluded repertoires with fewer than 30,000 or more than 120,000 public chains, plus five with anomalous nucleotide sharing. TCRdb obtained this table from immuneACCESS and retained in-frame rearrangements with V and J assigned. These tables miss some clones; where compared with another copy, unresolved V genes account for less than half of the shortfall, and the remainder is unexplained. That table supplies the V and J calls and clone size; D and trimming were determined from the DNA. This sample lists over 150,000 clones; 65% to 85% were detected once. Around 1.4% of the sample belongs to the ten largest clones.

As for this clone: This clone's antigen is unknown. It has no much larger one-base neighbor in the sample; base qualities were not kept.

In total, 600 or so healthy bone marrow donors made up the cohort. All cohort members were sampled while nominally healthy, although unrecorded immune exposures were likely present. The donor tested CMV seronegative and was one of the 352 seronegative cohort members. A peripheral blood sample was provided by each donor, and peripheral blood mononuclear cells were used for TCR beta sequencing. Genomic DNA was extracted from the blood cell samples with the Qiagen DNeasy Blood Extraction Kit. From the cysteine up to the phenylalanine, the CDR3 has a length of 16 residues. Of the read, only the CDR3 DNA is kept; its 48 bases are in frame from base 1. The germline V gene gives CDR1 as MNHEY and CDR2 as SVGAGI. Trimming accounts for 0 bases at V and 4 bases at J, while the number of junction bases matched to no gene is 6.

Source material: PBMCs. The receptor's source is a man in his fifties or sixties in good health and CMV-seronegative. The V and J segments used are TRBV6-5 and TRBJ2-3, with 8 junctional bases fitting TRBD2. The CDR3 reads as follows: CASSYSDSGVPDTQYF. DNA sequence: TGTGCCAGCAGTTACTCGGATAGCGGGGTGCCAGATACGCAGTATTTT.